The next 8 T cell receptor beta chains were all read from a single sample in a study of regulatory T cells in long-lasting Graves disease. Researchers made TCR beta libraries by using iRepertoire HTBI primers and running Arm-PCR on CDR3 regions. TCRdb re-derived calls from the multiplex PCR reads in MiXCR, one entry per CDR3 protein. The profile shows over 500,000 distinct CDR3 sequences, roughly 15% of them singletons. Time point defined: newly diagnosed GD, antithyroid drugs for less than 3 months. PBMCs were the source of the RNA used for TCR sequencing. This same sample was also part of a study on T cells in Graves' hyperthyroidism and ophthalmopathy.

Sequenced material: peripheral blood mononuclear cells (PBMCs), taken at new diagnosis, from a patient treated with antithyroid drugs. The source is a woman between 25 and 40 years old with Graves disease.

Concerning this clonotype: This sequence may be a read error, since a much larger clone differs from it by one base. J is TRBJ2-3 and V is TRBV28; D unclear. Germline V gives CDR1 MDHEN, CDR2 SYDVKM. This CDR3 has 13 residues. This chain's CDR3 is CASSLSTSGTRYF. The DNA of the CDR3 is TGTGCCAGCAGTTTATCGACTTCGGGTACGCGGTATTTT. Filled out from reference TRBV28 and TRBJ2-3, the complete variable domain reads DVKVTQSSRYLVKRTGEKVFLECVQDMDHENMFWYRQDPGLGLRLIYFSYDVKMKEKGDIPEGYSVSREKKERFSLILESASTNQTSMYLCASSLSTSGTRYFGPGTRLTVL.

In this sample, this clonotype turned up once. It may be a read error: a sequence one base away is much more abundant. The rearrangement links TRBV28 to TRBJ2-3; 8 bases match TRBD2. The V gene's germline CDR1 is MDHEN and CDR2 SYDVKM. Unmatched junction bases numbered 9, after V lost 8 bases and J lost 2 bases. The CDR3 is 15 amino acids. Here the CDR3 reads CASPSKAGDTDTQYF. The CDR3 region has the DNA TGTGCCAGCCCATCGAAAGCGGGGGACACAGATACGCAGTATTTT.

This clonotype came up a few times. The chain couples TRBV20-1 to TRBJ2-3, with 11 bases fitting TRBD2. The V gene end was trimmed by 6 bases and the J gene end by 7 bases; junction bases not matched to a gene: 6. Germline V gene sequence: CDR1 DFQATT, CDR2 SNEGSKA (reference sequence). The CDR3 extends over 13 amino acids. The CDR3 here is CSAMGLAENTQYF. CDR3 nucleotide sequence: TGCAGTGCGATGGGACTAGCGGAGAATACGCAGTATTTT.

This chain links TRBV24-1 with TRBJ2-1, with D unresolved. The CDR3 covers 11 residues. V was trimmed by 8 bases and J by 8 bases, leaving 9 bases between them. Germline values: CDR1 KGHDR, CDR2 SFDVKD. CDR3 protein: CATTASDEQFF. CDR3 sequence (DNA): TGTGCCACCACAGCATCGGATGAGCAGTTCTTC.

The CDR3 coding sequence is TGCAGTGCTAGAGGGGCAGGGGGCGGACACGATTCACCCCTCCACTTT. Residues: CSARGAGGGHDSPLHF. The chain joins TRBV20-1 to TRBJ1-6; TRBD1 agrees at 8 bases. The CDR3 consists of 16 residues. Germline V gives CDR1 DFQATT, CDR2 SNEGSKA (reference sequence). V dropped 1 base and J dropped 8; count of bases not matched to a gene: 10.

There are many counts of this clonotype. The gene calls are TRBV2 and TRBJ2-2; 8 nucleotides match TRBD2. Trimming cost V 6 bases and J 3 bases; bases outside gene matches: 3. The CDR3 runs 14 residues. Per germline, CDR1 SNHLY and CDR2 FYNNEI. This chain's CDR3 is CASRREVDTGELFF. CDR3 bases: TGTGCCAGCAGGCGGGAGGTGGACACCGGGGAGCTGTTTTTT.

The chain is built from TRBV5-6 and TRBJ2-1, with D possibly called TRBD1 or TRBD2 (5 bases each). The CDR3 totals 15 residues. V shed 6 bases and J shed 0 bases, with 13 bases lying between them. Germline V CDR1 and CDR2: SGHDT, YYEEEE. The DNA of the CDR3 is TGTGCCAGCAACGCACCGGGGACCTCCTACAATGAGCAGTTCTTC. Protein product: CASNAPGTSYNEQFF.

This clonotype was counted many times. The rearrangement joins TRBV6-1 to TRBJ1-5; D unclear. Trimming shortened V by 6 bases and J by 9 bases, and 15 bases separated the two germline ends. There are 13 residues in the CDR3. CDR1 and CDR2 (germline): MNHNS, SASEGT. The CDR3, as DNA: TGTGCCAGCAGCGGCTGGGTCAGCGGGCCCCAGCATTTT. It is translated as CASSGWVSGPQHF.